This entry lists 18 T cell receptor beta chains sequenced from one sample in a study of cytomegalovirus exposure and HLA in healthy donors. PCR amplification relied on 60 Vbeta primers (plus 13 Jbeta primers). Profiling relied on immunoSEQ multiplex PCR, and the TCRdb table lists in-frame clones only, not all of them. The table shows 210,000 or so clones, with 75% to 80% occurring only once. The sequenced sample consisted of PBMCs. The origin of the receptors is a man aged 18 to 29 in good health and CMV-seronegative.

V gene TRBV19 combines with J gene TRBJ2-1; the D is unclear. Germline loops: CDR1 LNHDA, CDR2 SQIVND (reference sequence). This CDR3 is 14 amino acids long. Trimming cost V 5 bases and J 3 bases, with 11 bases left between them. The DNA of the CDR3 is TGTGCCAGTAGTTTCCCCCCGGGCTACAATGAGCAGTTCTTC. Translated, it gives CASSFPPGYNEQFF.

The J gene is TRBJ1-5, the V gene TRBV2, with a tentative D call TRBD1 (5 bases). CDR1 is SNHLY and CDR2 is FYNNEI in the germline V gene. The CDR3 runs 15 residues. The V and J ends lost 4 bases and 4 bases respectively, with 14 bases between them. CDR3: CASSAGQGRNQPQHF. CDR3 nucleotide sequence: TGTGCCAGCAGTGCCGGGCAGGGCAGAAATCAGCCCCAGCATTTT.

V is TRBV4-3 and J is TRBJ1-5; 8 bases match TRBD1. The CDR3 contains 15 residues. V shed 2 bases, J shed 5 bases, and the junction held 5 bases outside the gene matches. Germline V gives CDR1 LGHNA, CDR2 YSLEER. The CDR3 coding sequence is TGCGCCAGCAGCCAACACAAGACAGGGGATCAGCCCCAGCATTTT. It codes for CASSQHKTGDQPQHF.

The V and J genes are TRBV7-2 and TRBJ2-2; the D gene is possibly TRBD1 (6 bases). Trimming cost V 5 bases and J 0 bases, with 10 bases left between them. The CDR3 loop spans 15 amino acids. The germline gives CDR1 SGHTA, CDR2 FQGNSA. The CDR3 protein is CASSQQGANTGELFF. In DNA, the CDR3 is TGTGCCAGCAGCCAACAGGGAGCGAACACCGGGGAGCTGTTTTTT.

The chain couples TRBV7-2 to TRBJ2-2, with TRBD2 identical over 9 bases. Germline CDR1 and CDR2: SGHTA and FQGNSA. Trimming cost V 5 bases and J 1 base; bases outside gene matches: 14. The CDR3 runs to 19 residues. The CDR3 DNA reads as TGTGCCAGCAGCCTATCCTCGGCTAGCGGGACGGGGAACACCGGGGAGCTGTTTTTT. Protein product: CASSLSSASGTGNTGELFF.

The chain links TRBV7-2 to TRBJ2-5; D is undetermined. V lost 1 base and J 3 bases, leaving 3 bases between the germline ends. Per germline, CDR1 SGHTA and CDR2 FQGNSA. The CDR3 loop spans 12 amino acids. CDR3 nucleotides: TGTGCCAGCAGCTTAGTAAAAGAGACCCAGTACTTC. This gives the protein CASSLVKETQYF.

In the case of this clone: The junction and the germline gene differ at one end; a read error may be behind it. This sequence joins TRBV7-7 and TRBJ2-3, with 11 bases matching TRBD2. CDR1 and CDR2 from the germline V gene are SSHAT and FNYEAQ (reference sequence). The CDR3 is made up of 16 amino acids. The CDR3 DNA is TGTGCTAGCAGCTCCAGCCCTAGCGGGGGGTGGGATACGCAGTATTTT. Translating gives CASSSSPSGGWDTQYF.

The chain couples TRBV7-3 to TRBJ2-2, with 9 bases identical to TRBD2. J was trimmed by 7 bases and V by 5 bases; bases with no gene match: 5. The CDR3 spans 14 residues. In germline, CDR1 is SGHTA, CDR2 FQGTGA. The CDR3 here is CASSVAGDGGELFF. DNA of the CDR3: TGTGCCAGCAGCGTAGCGGGAGATGGCGGGGAGCTGTTTTTT. The variable domain in full, with the rest retrieved from reference TRBV7-3 and TRBJ2-2, is GAGVSQTPSNKVTEKGKYVELRCDPISGHTALYWYRQSLGQGPEFLIYFQGTGAADDSGLPNDRFFAVRPEGSVSTLKIQRTERGDSAVYLCASSVAGDGGELFFGEGSRLTVL.

The J gene is TRBJ2-4, the V gene TRBV11-1, with D possibly matching TRBD1 (6 bases). Germline V gene lookup returns CDR1 SGHAT and CDR2 FQDESV (reference sequence). The CDR3 consists of 17 residues. The V gene lost 4 bases and the J gene lost 16 bases, with 32 bases spanning the gap. CDR3 DNA sequence: TGTGCCAGCAGCTCTACCACACGGGGCAGGGGAACTGGAGAGCATTACTTC. Protein sequence: CASSSTTRGRGTGEHYF.

V usage is TRBV18 and J usage is TRBJ2-7; D may be TRBD1 (6 bases). V was pared by 4 bases and J by 3 bases, with 10 bases between. CDR3 size: 13 residues. Germline CDR1 KGHSH, CDR2 LQKENI. The CDR3 loop reads CASSLGQIYEQYF. The DNA for the CDR3 is TGTGCCAGCTCACTAGGACAGATCTACGAGCAGTACTTC.

V and J are TRBV4-2 and TRBJ1-5; 10 nucleotides agree with TRBD1. Germline V lookup: CDR1 LGHNA, CDR2 YNFKEQ. Germline trimming cut 4 bases from V and 0 bases from J; bases unmatched to any gene: 6. The CDR3 is 17 amino acids. This chain's CDR3 is CASSPRTGGGSNQPQHF. The CDR3 DNA reads TGTGCCAGCAGCCCAAGGACAGGGGGAGGTAGCAATCAGCCCCAGCATTTT.

The chain recombines TRBV11-2 with TRBJ2-1, with 8 bases that match TRBD2. The germline V gene has CDR1 SGHAT and CDR2 FQNNGV. The CDR3 has 16 residues. Trimming at V came to 6 bases and at J to 4 bases, leaving 11 bases not matched to a gene. CDR3 protein: CASRSPGTSQYNEQFF. Here the CDR3 DNA reads TGTGCCAGCAGGTCCCCCGGGACTAGTCAGTACAATGAGCAGTTCTTC.

J is TRBJ2-5 and V is TRBV10-3; D is possibly TRBD1 (6 bases). The CDR3 spans 13 residues. V was trimmed by 6 bases and J by 5 bases, leaving 13 bases between them. Germline V gene lookup returns CDR1 ENHRY and CDR2 SYGVKD. CDR3 in amino acids: CAIRGTGSETQYF. The DNA for the CDR3 is TGTGCCATCAGGGGAACAGGGTCTGAGACCCAGTACTTC.

V gene TRBV19 combines with J gene TRBJ1-5; TRBD1 aligns across 11 bases. Germline CDR1 is LNHDA and CDR2 is SQIVND (reference sequence). The CDR3 totals 17 residues. V was pared by 3 bases and J by 4 bases, with 8 bases of the junction left unmatched. CDR3 bases: TGTGCCAGTAGTATTAATATGGGGACAGGGGGGAATCAGCCCCAGCATTTT. Amino acid sequence: CASSINMGTGGNQPQHF.

This clone appeared once. This rearrangement joins TRBV6-5 to TRBJ2-1; the match to TRBD2 covers 9 bases. The V segment lost 2 bases and the J segment 8 bases; nucleotides outside the gene matches: 7. CDR3 size: 15 residues. Germline V gene sequence: CDR1 MNHEY, CDR2 SVGAGI. The CDR3 loop reads CASSYEAGGNYEQFF. CDR3 nucleotide sequence: TGTGCCAGCAGTTACGAAGCGGGAGGTAATTATGAGCAGTTCTTC.

The chain is built from TRBV7-2 and TRBJ2-7; 7 bases line up with TRBD2. The CDR3 consists of 15 residues. Germline trimming cut 1 base from V and 3 bases from J; bases unmatched to any gene: 6. Germline CDR1 SGHTA, CDR2 FQGNSA. CDR3 amino acids: CASSLEIGGNYEQYF. The CDR3 DNA follows: TGTGCCAGCAGCTTAGAGATCGGGGGGAACTACGAGCAGTACTTC.

This chain uses TRBV5-1 with TRBJ2-2; D gene ambiguous. Germline values: CDR1 SGHRS, CDR2 YFSETQ. The CDR3 sequence is 14 residues long. The ends were cut back, 4 bases at V and 4 bases at J, with 11 bases in the middle. Written as DNA, the CDR3 is TGCGCCAGCAGCCCTGGTCCGGTCACCGGGGAGCTGTTTTTT. Residues: CASSPGPVTGELFF.

The chain combines TRBV6-6 with TRBJ2-3; maybe TRBD1 (6 bases). Germline CDR1 is MNHNY and CDR2 is SVGAGI (reference sequence). V lost 4 bases and J lost 5, with 7 bases in between. This CDR3 comprises 12 residues. The CDR3 reads CASSSQGDTQYF. The CDR3 DNA reads as TGTGCCAGCAGTTCACAGGGAGATACGCAGTATTTT.